This TCR beta chain was recovered during a study of metastatic and nonmetastatic thyroid tumors. This clone was recorded only once. TCRdb redid the clone calls on the PCR reads using MiXCR. The table shows 20,000 to 30,000 clones, with 15% occurring only once. Germline loops: CDR1 SSHAT, CDR2 FNYEAQ (reference sequence). CDR3 size: 13 residues. Nobody among the patients had been given any treatment before thyroid surgery. The sequence was collected from a female donor with papillary thyroid cancer or a benign thyroid nodule (not recorded which). Some clones in this sample may be carry-over from other donors' samples. What was sequenced was blood. The chain couples TRBV7-7 to TRBJ2-1, with a tentative D call TRBD2 (6 bases). The CDR3, as DNA: TGTGCTAGCGGTTCTGTCCCGGGCGATGAGCAGTTCTTC. Translation: CASGSVPGDEQFF.